The subject of this entry is one T cell receptor (beta chain). The method was immunoSEQ multiplex PCR; TCRdb's version includes in-frame clones alone and lacks a portion of them. The table lists 110,000 to 150,000 clones, 80% to 85% of them singletons. This CDR3 is 14 amino acids long. The V segment lost 4 bases and the J segment 5 bases; nucleotides outside the gene matches: 5. Germline V gene lookup returns CDR1 SGHRS and CDR2 YFSETQ. This sample is part of a study of blood T cell repertoires in COVID-19. Study-level background: Collection of acute and convalescent COVID-19 samples took place in the United States, Italy and Spain.

Sequenced sample: peripheral blood. The sequence derives from a human donor in a cohort sampled during active COVID-19. The chain uses TRBV5-1 and TRBJ1-4; 7 bases align to TRBD1. The CDR3, as DNA: TGCGCCAGCAGCACACAGGGGCCGAATGAAAAACTGTTTTTT. It encodes CASSTQGPNEKLFF.